The clone carrying this T cell receptor (beta chain) was observed a handful of times. The PCR made use of 60 Vbeta and 13 Jbeta primers. Repertoires were generated with immunoSEQ multiplex PCR, while TCRdb's copy carries only in-frame clones and drops some. The sample includes roughly 77,000 clones, around 79% of them seen just once. The junction had 13 bases not matched to a gene; V was cut back by 3 bases and J by 12 bases. This CDR3 is built from 15 residues. Germline CDR1 is SNHLY and CDR2 is FYNNEI. This sample stems from a study of cytomegalovirus exposure and HLA in healthy donors. Donors in the study were healthy people who gave bone marrow.

The rearrangement links TRBV2 to TRBJ2-4, with 8 bases fitting TRBD2. The receptor comes from a man aged 35 to 55 in good health and CMV-seronegative. Sequenced input: PBMCs. The CDR3 loop is CASSDWTGGGRDQYF. The DNA of the CDR3 is TGTGCCAGCAGTGATTGGACGGGAGGGGGAAGGGATCAGTACTTC.